The 28 T cell receptor beta chains presented below share a single source sample, sequenced in a study of prognosis after radiotherapy for stage I lung cancer (dated by TCRdb to the early 2020s). The instrument was an Illumina HiSeq 3000. Two rounds of multiplex PCR were used to amplify the TCR beta CDR3 region from genomic DNA. The first PCR round used primers specific to each TRBV and TRBJ gene, and the primer sequences were filed in Chinese patent CN105087789A. Using fastp trimming at Q25 and MiXCR clonotype assembly, TCRdb reanalyzed the public sequencing data and kept in-frame beta chains. Rows are combined by CDR3 protein, so each entry shows the most common genes and DNA. Here the sample has tens of thousands of distinct CDR3 sequences; around half occur a single time. Jointly, the top ten make up about 15% of the sample. Sample: PBMCs, taken before or after stereotactic body radiation therapy (not recorded which). The receptors were sampled from a donor aged 50 or older with non-small cell lung cancer.

Within the sample, this clonotype is medium-sized. The chain is built from TRBV7-3 and TRBJ2-3, with D possibly being TRBD1 (7 bases). The V gene's germline CDR1 is SGHTA and CDR2 FQGTGA. The length of the CDR3 is 12 residues. Trimming took 4 bases from V and 6 from J, leaving 8 bases between them. The CDR3 sequence is CASSSGGDTQYF. The CDR3 DNA follows: TGTGCCAGCAGCTCAGGGGGGGATACGCAGTATTTT.

The chain is built from TRBV9 and TRBJ2-7, with 9 bases aligning to TRBD2. The length of the CDR3 is 16 residues. Germline CDR1 SGDLS, CDR2 YYNGEE. The trim removed 4 bases at V and 5 bases at J, leaving 13 bases unmatched. The DNA of the CDR3 is TGTGCCAGCAGCCCCCGCGGGGGGGGGGCAAGGGACGAGCAGTACTTC. Its protein is CASSPRGGGARDEQYF.

On this clonotype itself: At one boundary the junction diverges from the germline segment, which might be a read error. The J gene is TRBJ1-6, the V gene TRBV30; 8 bases fit TRBD1. CDR3 length equals 17 residues. Germline V lookup: CDR1 GTSNPN, CDR2 SVGIG (reference sequence). CDR3 nucleotides: TGTGCCTGGAGTGTGGGGACAGGCTTGAATGCCGCGGGGTCGTCGCAATTT. Translated, it gives CAWSVGTGLNAAGSSQF.

This clonotype appeared many times. V and J are TRBV28 and TRBJ1-4; unclear D gene. In germline, CDR1 is MDHEN, CDR2 SYDVKM. The CDR3 covers 12 residues. Trimming removed 6 bases from V and 7 bases from J, with 9 bases in between. CDR3 in amino acids: CASRPTREKLFF. Here the CDR3 DNA reads TGTGCCAGCAGGCCTACTCGTGAAAAACTGTTTTTT. The full variable domain, in which reference TRBV28 and TRBJ1-4 provide the parts outside the CDR3, is DVKVTQSSRYLVKRTGEKVFLECVQDMDHENMFWYRQDPGLGLRLIYFSYDVKMKEKGDIPEGYSVSREKKERFSLILESASTNQTSMYLCASRPTREKLFFGSGTQLSVL.

Of note for this clonotype: A read error may account for a junction end that differs from germline. The chain links TRBV12-3 or TRBV12-4 to TRBJ1-1; D not certain. This CDR3 is built from 11 residues. CDR3 residues: CAGSSGFKAFF. DNA of the CDR3: TGTGCCGGCAGTTCCGGTTTCAAGGCTTTCTTT.

V usage is TRBV6-1 and J usage is TRBJ2-2; D remains ambiguous. Trimming took 6 bases from V and 4 from J, leaving 3 bases between them. This CDR3 comprises 11 residues. In germline, CDR1 is MNHNS, CDR2 SASEGT. The CDR3 spells CASRSTGELFF. The DNA of the CDR3 is TGTGCCAGCAGAAGCACCGGGGAGCTGTTTTTT.

This clonotype has at least ten counts. The rearrangement links TRBV28 to TRBJ1-1, with D uncertain. Trimming stripped 4 bases from V and 1 base from J, with 10 bases between. Germline CDR1 is MDHEN and CDR2 is SYDVKM. CDR3 size: 14 residues. The DNA of the CDR3 is TGTGCCAGCAGTTACTGGTCCAGGAACACTGAAGCTTTCTTT. This codes for CASSYWSRNTEAFF.

By its share, this clonotype is medium-sized. V usage is TRBV7-2 and J usage is TRBJ2-3; D gene uncertain. Germline assignment: CDR1 SGHTA and CDR2 FQGNSA. V was shortened by 3 bases and J by 2 bases, with 12 bases between the two germline ends. The CDR3 is made up of 15 amino acids. The CDR3 DNA reads TGTGCCAGCAGCTTTCTTTCTAGGAACACAGATACGCAGTATTTT. Translation gives CASSFLSRNTDTQYF. The whole variable domain, filled in from reference TRBV7-2 and TRBJ2-3, reads GAGVSQSPSNKVTEKGKDVELRCDPISGHTALYWYRQSLGQGLEFLIYFQGNSAPDKSGLPSDRFSAERTGGSVSTLTIQRTQQEDSAVYLCASSFLSRNTDTQYFGPGTRLTVL.

This clonotype was recorded at least ten times. V gene TRBV7-2 combines with J gene TRBJ1-5; no reliable D call. Germline CDR1 is SGHTA and CDR2 is FQGNSA. V lost 2 bases to trimming and J lost 0 bases, with 8 bases between them. The CDR3 loop spans 15 amino acids. The CDR3 coding sequence is TGTGCCAGCAGCTTACAGGCCAATAGCAATCAGCCCCAGCATTTT. This codes for CASSLQANSNQPQHF.

This chain joins TRBV5-4 and TRBJ1-2; TRBD1 agrees at 8 bases. Germline CDR1 is SGHNT and CDR2 is YYREEE (reference sequence). CDR3 length: 14 residues. V lost 6 bases to trimming and J lost 3 bases; unmatched junction nucleotides: 7. The CDR3 nucleotides are TGTGCCAGCATCCGTGGACAGGGCGACTATGGCTACACCTTC. It specifies CASIRGQGDYGYTF.

The chain is built from TRBV6-2 or TRBV6-3 and TRBJ1-3; D not resolved. V lost 4 bases, J lost 9 bases, and 28 bases lay in between. The CDR3 has 18 residues. CDR1 and CDR2 from the germline V gene are MNHEY and SVGEGT. For the CDR3, the DNA is TGTGCCAGCAGTTTTTCCTCGGCGGTGACATGGAGGTTCGGCACCATATATTTT. This encodes CASSFSSAVTWRFGTIYF.

This clonotype was recorded many times. The chain uses TRBV27 and TRBJ2-2; D is uncertain. CDR3 length: 14 amino acids. V dropped 2 bases and J dropped 5 bases, with 9 bases sitting between them. Germline values: CDR1 MNHEY, CDR2 SMNVEV (reference sequence). CDR3 sequence: CASSLVGATGELFF. Written as DNA, the CDR3 is TGTGCCAGCAGTTTAGTAGGAGCGACCGGGGAGCTGTTTTTT.

This clonotype was recorded many times. V is TRBV27 and J is TRBJ1-5; D is ambiguous. The CDR3 is 16 residues long. CDR1 is MNHEY, CDR2 SMNVEV, per germline (reference sequence). The V and J ends lost 5 bases and 3 bases respectively, with 17 bases between them. CDR3 in DNA: TGTGCCAGCAGTCCCATGGCCGGGATATCCAATCAGCCCCAGCATTTT. Translation: CASSPMAGISNQPQHF.

This clonotype was counted a few times. This probably arose from a read error, given a far larger clone one base away. The V and J genes are TRBV6-1 and TRBJ1-1; TRBD1 matches at 7 bases. CDR1 is MNHNS and CDR2 is SASEGT in the germline V gene. This CDR3 region has 14 residues. The CDR3 reads CASSPGGVNTEALF. The CDR3, as DNA: TGTGCCAGCAGTCCAGGGGGGGTGAACACTGAAGCTCTCTTT.

This clonotype appeared many times. The chain carries TRBV7-2 and TRBJ2-3, with D possibly being TRBD2 (6 bases). From germline, CDR1 is SGHTA and CDR2 FQGNSA. The CDR3 runs 15 residues. Deletions cut 3 bases from V and 14 bases from J, with 24 bases between. The CDR3 here is CASSFGSVWRDLLYF. The DNA of the CDR3 is TGTGCCAGCAGCTTTGGGAGTGTGTGGCGGGATCTGTTGTATTTT.

V is TRBV6-1 and J is TRBJ2-2; 8 bases match TRBD2. The CDR3 has 15 residues. CDR1 and CDR2 (germline): MNHNS, SASEGT. The V and J ends lost 6 bases and 1 base, in that order; junction bases with no gene match: 4. CDR3 protein: CASRLAAKNTGELFF. CDR3 sequence (DNA): TGTGCCAGCAGACTAGCGGCCAAGAACACCGGGGAGCTGTTTTTT.

This clonotype was detected ten times or more. The V call is TRBV7-6, the J call TRBJ2-7; no firm D call. The CDR3 covers 15 residues. From germline, CDR1 is SGHVS and CDR2 FNYEAQ. V was trimmed by 2 bases and J by 5 bases, leaving 16 bases between them. CDR3 nucleotides: TGTGCCAGCAGCTTAACGGCCGGAGTGGCTGACGAGCAGTACTTC. Translation gives CASSLTAGVADEQYF.

V is TRBV4-1 and J is TRBJ1-2, with D maybe TRBD1 (5 bases). V was shortened by 4 bases and J by 3 bases, with 15 bases between the two germline ends. Germline lookup yields CDR1 MGHRA and CDR2 YSYEKL. The CDR3 runs 15 residues. CDR3 protein: CASSRPGSSDYGYTF. DNA for the CDR3: TGCGCCAGCAGCCGACCAGGGAGTTCGGACTATGGCTACACCTTC.

This clonotype was recorded at least ten times. The chain employs TRBV24-1 and TRBJ2-3; D is possibly TRBD2 (5 bases). The germline gives CDR1 KGHDR, CDR2 SFDVKD. V dropped 2 bases and J dropped 5 bases, with 10 bases sitting between them. This CDR3 is 14 amino acids long. The CDR3 is CATSDSRGGDTQYF. The CDR3 DNA reads as TGTGCCACCAGTGATTCTCGGGGTGGAGATACGCAGTATTTT.

This clonotype was picked up many times. V and J are TRBV19 and TRBJ2-1; D is tentatively TRBD1 or TRBD2 (5 bases each). Germline V lookup: CDR1 LNHDA, CDR2 SQIVND (reference sequence). V lost 4 bases and J lost 5, with 12 bases in between. The CDR3 length is 14 residues. CDR3 nucleotides: TGTGCCAGTAGTAAGTGGGACGGGGACAATGAGCAGTTCTTC. Its protein product is CASSKWDGDNEQFF.

In the case of this clonotype: The junction and the germline gene differ at one end; a read error may be behind it. CDR3 in amino acids: CSAAAENTWELFF. For the CDR3, the DNA is TGCAGTGCTGCCGCTGAAAACACCTGGGAGCTGTTTTTT. V gene TRBV20-1 combines with J gene TRBJ2-2, with D unresolved. CDR1 DFQATT and CDR2 SNEGSKA come from the germline V gene (reference sequence). The CDR3 is 13 amino acids.

Many counts were recorded for this clonotype. V gene TRBV7-2 combines with J gene TRBJ1-5; 7 nucleotides match TRBD1. CDR1 and CDR2 (germline): SGHTA, FQGNSA. Trimming removed 0 bases from V and 3 bases from J; junction bases left unmatched: 2. The CDR3 is made up of 15 amino acids. CDR3 amino acids: CASSLAGGVNQPQHF. As DNA, the CDR3 is TGTGCCAGCAGCTTAGCAGGGGGCGTCAATCAGCCCCAGCATTTT. Drawing the rest from reference TRBV7-2 and TRBJ1-5, the complete variable domain is GAGVSQSPSNKVTEKGKDVELRCDPISGHTALYWYRQSLGQGLEFLIYFQGNSAPDKSGLPSDRFSAERTGGSVSTLTIQRTQQEDSAVYLCASSLAGGVNQPQHFGDGTRLSIL.

This clonotype showed up many times. This rearrangement joins TRBV7-2 to TRBJ2-1; perhaps TRBD2 as D (7 bases). This CDR3 has 14 amino acids. V lost 1 base to trimming and J lost 12 bases, with 16 bases between them. Germline CDR1 SGHTA, CDR2 FQGNSA. The CDR3 nucleotides read TGTGCCAGCAGCTTAGGGAGGGGGGAGGGGGGGCAGTTCTTC. Amino acid sequence: CASSLGRGEGGQFF. Filled out from reference TRBV7-2 and TRBJ2-1, the complete variable domain reads GAGVSQSPSNKVTEKGKDVELRCDPISGHTALYWYRQSLGQGLEFLIYFQGNSAPDKSGLPSDRFSAERTGGSVSTLTIQRTQQEDSAVYLCASSLGRGEGGQFFGPGTRLTVL.

Concerning this clonotype: A far larger clone lies a single base away; this is likely a read error. The chain combines TRBV7-9 with TRBJ2-7, with 9 bases aligning to TRBD1. V dropped 1 base and J dropped 7; count of bases not matched to a gene: 8. Germline V gene sequence: CDR1 SEHNR, CDR2 FQNEAQ (reference sequence). The CDR3 length is 15 residues. CDR3 residues: CASSLEGTGLMEQYF. CDR3 bases: TGTGCCAGCAGCTTAGAGGGGACAGGGCTAATGGAGCAGTACTTC.

Concerning this clonotype itself: No conserved phenylalanine or tryptophan is present at the end of the CDR3, so a read error is the likely explanation. This chain joins TRBV10-3 and TRBJ2-7; D gene unclear. Germline loops: CDR1 ENHRY, CDR2 SYGVKD. The ends were cut back, 3 bases at V and 3 bases at J, with 6 bases in the middle. This CDR3 is 12 amino acids long. CDR3 region: CAISDRFYEQYL. The CDR3, as DNA: TGTGCCATCAGTGACAGGTTCTACGAGCAGTACTTA.

J is TRBJ2-3 and V is TRBV3-1, with 9 bases lining up with TRBD2. After removal of 5 bases from V and 0 bases from J, the junction contained 3 bases not matched to a gene. Germline V gene data show CDR1 as LGHDT and CDR2 as YNNKEL (reference sequence). The CDR3 is made up of 15 amino acids. In DNA, the CDR3 is TGTGCCAGCAGCACCGGGACTAGCAGCACAGATACGCAGTATTTT. It specifies CASSTGTSSTDTQYF.

By sample fraction, this clonotype is medium-sized. This rearrangement joins TRBV7-9 to TRBJ2-3; the match to TRBD2 covers 7 bases. The CDR3 has 12 residues. The V gene end was trimmed by 5 bases and the J gene end by 11 bases; junction bases not matched to a gene: 7. The germline V gene encodes CDR1 SEHNR and CDR2 FQNEAQ (reference sequence). CDR3 loop: CASSRGRERQYF. CDR3 DNA sequence: TGTGCCAGCAGCCGAGGGCGGGAGAGGCAGTATTTT.

This clonotype was observed a single time. The gene calls are TRBV6-1 and TRBJ2-2; the D is unclear. Germline V gene lookup returns CDR1 MNHNS and CDR2 SASEGT. V was shortened by 4 bases and J by 5 bases, with 8 bases between the two germline ends. This CDR3 contains 13 residues. The CDR3: CASSAVPTGELFF. CDR3 coding DNA: TGTGCCAGCAGTGCGGTACCAACCGGGGAGCTGTTTTTT.